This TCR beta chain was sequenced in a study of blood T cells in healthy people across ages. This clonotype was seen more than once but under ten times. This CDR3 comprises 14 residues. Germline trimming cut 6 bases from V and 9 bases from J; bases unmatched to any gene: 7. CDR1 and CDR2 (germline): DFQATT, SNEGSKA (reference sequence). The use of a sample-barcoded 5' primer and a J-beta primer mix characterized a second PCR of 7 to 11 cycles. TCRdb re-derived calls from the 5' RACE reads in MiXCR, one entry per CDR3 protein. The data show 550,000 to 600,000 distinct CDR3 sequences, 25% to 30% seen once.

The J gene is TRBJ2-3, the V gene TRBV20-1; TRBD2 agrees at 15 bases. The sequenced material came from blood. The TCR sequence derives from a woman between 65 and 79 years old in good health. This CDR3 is CSATGTSGGRTQYF. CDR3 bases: TGCAGTGCGACCGGGACTAGCGGGGGGAGAACGCAGTATTTT.